These 20 T cell receptor beta chains share one sample of origin, sequenced in a study of graft-versus-host responses after intestinal transplantation. Some clones are missing from TCRdb's copy, which holds only in-frame ones; the method was immunoSEQ multiplex PCR. The sample holds fewer than 20,000 clones; about two fifths are singletons and the top ten take around 0.84%. The sequencing used alloreactive CD4+ T cells from a mixed lymphocyte reaction culture, collected before intestinal transplant. Indicated subset: CFSE-low proliferating T cells sorted from roughly six-day pre-transplant mixed lymphocyte reaction (GvH or HvG direction). These receptor sequences come from a human patient who received an intestinal transplant.

The rearrangement uses TRBV29-1 and TRBJ1-1; 7 bases are a match to TRBD1. Germline CDR1 reads SQVTM; CDR2 reads ANQGSEA. Trimming at V came to 6 bases and at J to 7 bases, leaving 11 bases not matched to a gene. This CDR3 region has 13 residues. The CDR3 nucleotides read TGCAGCGTCGCCGCGGACAGGAGAAATGAAGCTTTCTTT. Amino acid sequence: CSVAADRRNEAFF.

The CDR3 loop is CASSPDRGRAGKLFF. DNA of the CDR3: TGTGCCAGCAGCCCCGACAGGGGGCGAGCGGGAAAACTGTTTTTT. The V call is TRBV7-9, the J call TRBJ1-4, with 10 bases matching TRBD1. The J segment lost 10 bases and the V segment lost 5 bases, leaving 10 bases of the junction unmatched. The CDR3 sequence is 15 residues long. Germline CDR1 SEHNR, CDR2 FQNEAQ (reference sequence).

The rearrangement joins TRBV6-5 to TRBJ2-5; TRBD1 agrees at 7 bases. J was trimmed by 6 bases and V by 6 bases; bases with no gene match: 10. The CDR3 runs 14 residues. Germline V gene data show CDR1 as MNHEY and CDR2 as SVGAGI. The CDR3 DNA reads TGTGCCAGCAGCTGGGACAGCACAGTAAAGACCCAGTACTTC. Encoded protein: CASSWDSTVKTQYF.

The rearrangement joins TRBV28 to TRBJ2-7, with D perhaps TRBD2 (7 bases). CDR1 MDHEN and CDR2 SYDVKM come from the germline V gene. CDR3 length: 15 amino acids. V was pared by 6 bases and J by 2 bases, with 17 bases between. For the CDR3, the DNA is TGTGCCAGCAGCCTAGGGGGGGGCACAACCTACGAGCAGTACTTC. Protein sequence: CASSLGGGTTYEQYF.

J is TRBJ2-1 and V is TRBV5-1; D gene uncertain. The germline V and J ends were trimmed by 1 base and 9 bases, with 8 bases remaining between them. Germline CDR1 is SGHRS and CDR2 is YFSETQ. The CDR3 length is 12 residues. CDR3 sequence (DNA): TGCGCCAGCAGCTTGTCCTTTTTTGAGCAGTTCTTC. Amino acids: CASSLSFFEQFF.

This clone was detected once. The chain employs TRBV2 and TRBJ2-3, with 8 nucleotides matching TRBD2. The CDR3 consists of 21 residues. J lost 0 bases, V lost 0 bases, and 17 bases had no gene match. The germline CDR1 and CDR2 sequences are SNHLY and FYNNEI. The CDR3 DNA sequence: TGTGCCAGCAGTGAAGCACGAGTTGCGGGGGGCCTGTTTTTGAGCACAGATACGCAGTATTTT. Its translation is CASSEARVAGGLFLSTDTQYF.

The chain carries TRBV11-3 and TRBJ1-1; 8 nucleotides align to TRBD1. This CDR3 is built from 16 residues. V trimming: 4 bases; J trimming: 7 bases; junction bases outside the gene matches: 14. Germline CDR1 is SGHNT and CDR2 is YENEEA. Here the CDR3 DNA reads TGTGCCAGCAGCTCCTCGGGACAGGTAGGGGAGGGTGAAGCTTTCTTT. As protein: CASSSSGQVGEGEAFF.

The V gene is TRBV5-1, the J gene TRBJ2-1; D may be TRBD2 (5 bases). The CDR3 covers 14 residues. The V and J ends lost 5 bases and 9 bases respectively, with 18 bases between them. Per germline, CDR1 SGHRS and CDR2 YFSETQ. CDR3 sequence reads: CASRNSYRGSEQFF. The CDR3 region has the DNA TGCGCCAGCAGGAACTCCTACCGTGGGAGTGAGCAGTTCTTC. Full variable domain (outside the CDR3, taken from reference TRBV5-1 and TRBJ2-1): KAGVTQTPRYLIKTRGQQVTLSCSPISGHRSVSWYQQTPGQGLQFLFEYFSETQRNKGNFPGRFSGRQFSNSRSEMNVSTLELGDSALYLCASRNSYRGSEQFFGPGTRLTVL.

In this sample, this clone turned up a few times. J is TRBJ2-1 and V is TRBV29-1; either TRBD1 or TRBD2 may supply D (5 bases each). Trimming pared 5 bases from V and 1 base from J, leaving 12 bases between. Germline loops: CDR1 SQVTM, CDR2 ANQGSEA. This CDR3 is built from 14 residues. The CDR3 DNA is TGCAGCGTTCGAAAGGGACCATCCTACAATGAGCAGTTCTTC. It translates to CSVRKGPSYNEQFF.

The genes are TRBV19 and TRBJ2-5; TRBD1 aligns across 9 bases. The J call may be in error: the DNA end matches TRBJ2-7 better. The CDR3 runs to 16 residues. Germline CDR1 is LNHDA and CDR2 is SQIVND (reference sequence). CDR3 bases: TGTGCCAGTAGTTCGCACAGGGGGCGAAACTCCTACGAGCAGTACTTC. This sequence encodes CASSSHRGRNSYEQYF.

The V call is TRBV15, the J call TRBJ2-1; D is undetermined. The CDR3 is 20 residues long. V shed 0 bases and J shed 0 bases, with 21 bases lying between them. Germline lookup yields CDR1 LNHNV and CDR2 YYDKDF (reference sequence). CDR3 amino acids: CATSRDKAVRHWSSYNEQFF. In DNA, the CDR3 is TGTGCCACCAGCAGAGATAAGGCGGTGCGTCACTGGAGCTCCTACAATGAGCAGTTCTTC.

The chain recombines TRBV5-6 with TRBJ2-7; unclear D gene. The V and J ends lost 0 bases and 3 bases respectively, with 7 bases between them. The CDR3 covers 13 residues. Per the germline V gene, CDR1 is SGHDT and CDR2 is YYEEEE. CDR3 in DNA: TGTGCCAGCAGCTTGGGCTCCTACTACGAGCAGTACTTC. Translation: CASSLGSYYEQYF.

The gene calls are TRBV30 and TRBJ1-1; D remains ambiguous. The V end lost 3 bases, the J end lost 1 base, and 9 bases lay between the germline ends. Germline CDR1 is GTSNPN and CDR2 is SVGIG (reference sequence). The CDR3 consists of 13 residues. CDR3 nucleotide sequence: TGTGCCTGGAGCCCCTTTGGGAACACTGAAGCTTTCTTT. It translates to CAWSPFGNTEAFF.

The J gene is TRBJ2-5, the V gene TRBV7-9; D assignment may be TRBD1 or TRBD2 (5 bases each). The CDR3 runs 13 residues. Trimming removed 3 bases from V and 5 bases from J, with 10 bases in between. Germline lookup yields CDR1 SEHNR and CDR2 FQNEAQ (reference sequence). The CDR3 spells CASSFSGRETQYF. In DNA form, the CDR3 reads TGTGCCAGCAGCTTCTCGGGGCGGGAGACCCAGTACTTC.

The rearrangement links TRBV5-1 to TRBJ1-2; possibly TRBD1 for D (6 bases). This CDR3 has 16 residues. V lost 5 bases to trimming and J lost 7 bases, with 24 bases between them. Germline-derived CDR1 and CDR2 are SGHRS and YFSETQ. The CDR3: CASSLPSTGRNSGYTF. The CDR3 DNA is TGCGCCAGCAGTCTACCATCCACAGGGAGGAATAGTGGCTACACCTTC. The whole variable domain, filled in from reference TRBV5-1 and TRBJ1-2, reads KAGVTQTPRYLIKTRGQQVTLSCSPISGHRSVSWYQQTPGQGLQFLFEYFSETQRNKGNFPGRFSGRQFSNSRSEMNVSTLELGDSALYLCASSLPSTGRNSGYTFGSGTRLTVV.

V is TRBV11-2 and J is TRBJ2-7; no clear D gene. The V gene's germline CDR1 is SGHAT and CDR2 FQNNGV. V was cut by 1 base and J by 9 bases, with 7 bases left in between. The CDR3 totals 11 residues. CDR3 protein: CASSLGAWQYF. The CDR3 coding sequence is TGTGCCAGCAGCTTAGGAGCCTGGCAGTACTTC.

The V and J genes are TRBV6-5 and TRBJ2-5, with D unclear. This CDR3 has 14 residues. Trimming took off 0 bases at V and 2 bases at J, with 7 bases between the two ends. CDR1 and CDR2 (germline): MNHEY, SVGAGI. CDR3 sequence: CASSYSVRQETQYF. In DNA, the CDR3 is TGTGCCAGCAGTTACTCGGTTAGACAAGAGACCCAGTACTTC.

In the case of this clone: The junction does not match germline at one end; this may be a read error. At the DNA level, this CDR3 is encoded by other sequences in the same sample as well. The V call is TRBV9, the J call TRBJ2-2; D is uncertain. Germline CDR1 reads SGDLS; CDR2 reads YYNGEE. The CDR3 consists of 14 residues. CDR3 nucleotide sequence: TGTGCCAGCAGCCCTCACACGAACACTGGGGAGCTGTTTTTT. It codes for CASSPHTNTGELFF.

This chain links TRBV19 with TRBJ1-1; 7 bases agree with TRBD1. Per germline, CDR1 LNHDA and CDR2 SQIVND (reference sequence). This CDR3 spans 15 amino acids. J gave up 7 bases and V 8 bases, and 16 bases lay outside the gene matches. The CDR3 DNA follows: TGTGCCAGTCGAATTAGGGGGCCCGAGAACGGTGAAGCTTTCTTT. It specifies CASRIRGPENGEAFF.

In its sample, this clone was seen a few times. The chain recombines TRBV2 with TRBJ1-5; 7 nucleotides agree with TRBD1. The CDR3 totals 14 residues. The germline V gene has CDR1 SNHLY and CDR2 FYNNEI. V lost 6 bases to trimming and J lost 7 bases; unmatched junction nucleotides: 9. CDR3 residues: CASSVDRAGQPQHF. As DNA, the CDR3 is TGTGCCAGCAGCGTCGACAGGGCAGGGCAGCCCCAGCATTTT.